The rows below give T cell receptor beta chains drawn from one sample of a study of immune cell composition in non-small cell lung cancer. Only in-frame clones appear in the TCRdb table, and some are missing; sequencing was by immunoSEQ multiplex PCR. The sample gives about 8,700 clones, 67% of which show up once; about 25% is in the top ten. The material sequenced was non-adjacent lung tissue. All receptors come from a human donor with non-small cell lung cancer. Each CDR3 is given with its conserved first and last residue. The D gene is left open where the match is weak. Size is omitted from some rows. Given values are once, few, many or a class for expanded clones.

CDR3 protein: CASSLGGQIYGYTF
CDR3 DNA: TGTGCCAGCAGCTTAGGTGGCCAGATCTATGGCTACACCTTC
V gene: TRBV7-9
clone size: few
D gene: NA
J gene: TRBJ1-2

CDR3 protein: CASSRQGGGTEAFF
CDR3 DNA: TGTGCCAGCAGTAGACAGGGAGGAGGCACTGAAGCTTTCTTT
V gene: TRBV2
clone size: NA
D gene: TRBD1
J gene: TRBJ1-1

CDR3 protein: CASSPGLAGATYNEQFF
CDR3 DNA: TGTGCCAGCAGCCCGGGACTAGCGGGGGCTACCTACAATGAGCAGTTCTTC
V gene: TRBV5-4
clone size: NA
D gene: TRBD2
J gene: TRBJ2-1

CDR3 protein: CASSFRAGGSEQFF
CDR3 DNA: TGTGCTAGCAGCTTCCGGGCAGGGGGGTCTGAGCAGTTCTTC
V gene: TRBV7-7
clone size: medium-sized
D gene: NA
J gene: TRBJ2-1

CDR3 protein: CASSTGSYTDTQYF
CDR3 DNA: TGTGCCAGTAGTACAGGCAGCTACACAGATACGCAGTATTTT
V gene: TRBV19
clone size: once
D gene: NA
J gene: TRBJ2-3

CDR3 protein: CASSTPGQGSTDTQYF
CDR3 DNA: TGTGCCAGTAGTACCCCGGGACAGGGGTCCACAGATACGCAGTATTTT
V gene: TRBV19
clone size: NA
D gene: TRBD1
J gene: TRBJ2-3

CDR3 protein: CASSRSGAGAHYQETQYF
CDR3 DNA: TGTGCCAGCAGCAGGAGTGGGGCGGGGGCCCACTACCAAGAGACCCAGTACTTC
V gene: TRBV9
clone size: few
D gene: NA
J gene: TRBJ2-5

CDR3 protein: CASLTVSYEQYF
CDR3 DNA: TGTGCCAGCTTGACAGTTTCCTACGAGCAGTACTTC
V gene: TRBV6-1
clone size: once
D gene: NA
J gene: TRBJ2-7

CDR3 protein: CANQRPLPEGCVEKLFF
CDR3 DNA: TGTGCCAACCAAAGACCCCTCCCGGAGGGGTGCGTTGAAAAACTGTTTTTT
V gene: TRBV6-9
clone size: NA
D gene: NA
J gene: TRBJ1-4

CDR3 protein: CASSPVVSPRGIWGNTEAFF
CDR3 DNA: TGTGCCAGCAGCCCCGTAGTTAGTCCGCGGGGAATATGGGGAAACACTGAAGCTTTCTTT
V gene: TRBV9
clone size: NA
D gene: NA
J gene: TRBJ1-1

CDR3 protein: CASSFPQGNGYTF
CDR3 DNA: TGCGCCAGCAGCTTCCCGCAGGGCAATGGCTACACCTTC
V gene: TRBV5-1
clone size: NA
D gene: NA
J gene: TRBJ1-2

CDR3 protein: CASSLQVITNEKLFF
CDR3 DNA: TGTGCCAGCAGCTTGCAGGTGATAACTAATGAAAAACTGTTTTTT
V gene: TRBV5-5
clone size: NA
D gene: NA
J gene: TRBJ1-4

CDR3 protein: CATSGGATNTQYF
CDR3 DNA: TGTGCCACAAGCGGGGGGGCTACGAATACGCAGTATTTT
V gene: TRBV5-6
clone size: NA
D gene: TRBD2
J gene: TRBJ2-3

CDR3 protein: CASRSGAGSNQPQHF
CDR3 DNA: TGCGCCAGCCGTTCAGGGGCAGGGAGCAATCAGCCCCAGCATTTT
V gene: TRBV4-1
clone size: NA
D gene: NA
J gene: TRBJ1-5